This T cell receptor beta chain is from a study of long-term antiretroviral therapy in people with HIV. The CDR3 is 13 amino acids. V was shortened by 4 bases and J by 2 bases, with 7 bases between the two germline ends. Germline values: CDR1 SNHLY, CDR2 FYNNEI. They ran version v3.0 of the immunoSEQ assay at survey level. TCRdb keeps only in-frame clones here, not all; method: immunoSEQ multiplex PCR. The sample includes about 19,000 clones, about nine tenths seen only once; the top ten take roughly 10%. This receptor was identified in a man aged 40-55 years with HIV. This chain joins TRBV2 and TRBJ2-3; D unclear. The input for sequencing was unsorted PBMCs, taken 0.5 years after starting antiretroviral therapy. CDR3 protein: CASSVVVTDTQYF. CDR3 DNA sequence: TGTGCCAGCAGTGTCGTAGTCACAGATACGCAGTATTTT.